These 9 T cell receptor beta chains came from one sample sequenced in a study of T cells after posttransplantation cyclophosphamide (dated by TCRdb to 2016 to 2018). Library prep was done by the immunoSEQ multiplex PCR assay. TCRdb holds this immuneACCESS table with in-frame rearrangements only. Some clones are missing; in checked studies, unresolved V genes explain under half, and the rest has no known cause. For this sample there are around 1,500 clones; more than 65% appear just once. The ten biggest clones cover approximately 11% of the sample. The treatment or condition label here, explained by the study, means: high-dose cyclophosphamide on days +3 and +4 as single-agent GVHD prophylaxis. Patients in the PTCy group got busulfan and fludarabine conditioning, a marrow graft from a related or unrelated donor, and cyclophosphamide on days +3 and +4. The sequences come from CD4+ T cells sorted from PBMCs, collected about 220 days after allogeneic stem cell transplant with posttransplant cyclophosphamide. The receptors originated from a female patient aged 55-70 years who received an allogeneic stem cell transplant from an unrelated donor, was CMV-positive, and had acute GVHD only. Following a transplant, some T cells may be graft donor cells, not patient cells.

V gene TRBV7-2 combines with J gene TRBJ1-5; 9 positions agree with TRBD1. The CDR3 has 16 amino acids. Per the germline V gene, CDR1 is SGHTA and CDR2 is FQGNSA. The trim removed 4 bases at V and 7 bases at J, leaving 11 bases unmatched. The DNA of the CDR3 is TGTGCCAGCAGCTCGAGGACAGGGGACGCAGGACAGCCCCAGCATTTT. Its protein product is CASSSRTGDAGQPQHF. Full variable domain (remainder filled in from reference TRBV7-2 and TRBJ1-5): GAGVSQSPSNKVTEKGKDVELRCDPISGHTALYWYRQSLGQGLEFLIYFQGNSAPDKSGLPSDRFSAERTGGSVSTLTIQRTQQEDSAVYLCASSSRTGDAGQPQHFGDGTRLSIL.

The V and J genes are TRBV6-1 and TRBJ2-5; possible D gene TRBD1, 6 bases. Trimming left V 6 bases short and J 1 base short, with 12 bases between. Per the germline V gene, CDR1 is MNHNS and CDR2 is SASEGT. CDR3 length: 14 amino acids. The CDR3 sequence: CASSQPDSQETQYF. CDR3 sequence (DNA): TGTGCCAGCAGCCAACCGGACAGCCAAGAGACCCAGTACTTC.

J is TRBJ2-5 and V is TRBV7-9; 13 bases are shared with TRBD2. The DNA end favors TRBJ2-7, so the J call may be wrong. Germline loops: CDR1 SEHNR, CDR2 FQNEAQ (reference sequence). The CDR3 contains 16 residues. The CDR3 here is CASSSLGTSGTHEQYF. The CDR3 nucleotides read TGTGCCAGCAGCTCCCTCGGGACTAGCGGGACCCACGAGCAGTACTTC.

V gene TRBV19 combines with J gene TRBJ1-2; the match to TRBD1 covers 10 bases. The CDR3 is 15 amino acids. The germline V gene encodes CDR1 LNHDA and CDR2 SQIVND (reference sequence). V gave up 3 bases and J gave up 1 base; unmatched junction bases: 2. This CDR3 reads CASSMWDRGNYGYTF. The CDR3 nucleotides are TGTGCCAGTAGTATGTGGGACAGGGGTAACTATGGCTACACCTTC.

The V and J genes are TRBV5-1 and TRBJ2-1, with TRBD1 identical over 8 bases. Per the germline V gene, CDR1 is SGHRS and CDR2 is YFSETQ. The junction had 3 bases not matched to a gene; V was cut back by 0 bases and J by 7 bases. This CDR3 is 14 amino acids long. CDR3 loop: CASSLGQGANEQFF. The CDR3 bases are TGCGCCAGCAGCTTGGGGCAGGGGGCGAATGAGCAGTTCTTC.

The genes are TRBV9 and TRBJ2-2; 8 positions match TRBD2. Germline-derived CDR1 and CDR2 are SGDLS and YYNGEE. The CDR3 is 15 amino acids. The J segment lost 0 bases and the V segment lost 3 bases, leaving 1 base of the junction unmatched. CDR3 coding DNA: TGTGCCAGCAGCGCGGGACTAGCGAACACCGGGGAGCTGTTTTTT. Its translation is CASSAGLANTGELFF.

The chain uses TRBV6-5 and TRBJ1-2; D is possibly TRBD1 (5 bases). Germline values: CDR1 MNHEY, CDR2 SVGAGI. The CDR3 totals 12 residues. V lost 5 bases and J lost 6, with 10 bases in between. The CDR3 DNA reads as TGTGCCAGCAGTAGAACAGGTGATGGCTACACCTTC. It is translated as CASSRTGDGYTF.

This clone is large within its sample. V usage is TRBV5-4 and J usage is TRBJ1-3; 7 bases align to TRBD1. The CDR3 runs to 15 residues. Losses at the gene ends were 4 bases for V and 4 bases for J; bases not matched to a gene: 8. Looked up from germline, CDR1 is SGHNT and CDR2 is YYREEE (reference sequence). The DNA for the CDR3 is TGTGCCAGCAGCGAAGTGGGACAGATGGGAAACACCATATATTTT. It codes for CASSEVGQMGNTIYF. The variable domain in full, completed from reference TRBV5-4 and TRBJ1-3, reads ETGVTQSPTHLIKTRGQQVTLRCSSQSGHNTVSWYQQALGQGPQFIFQYYREEENGRGNFPPRFSGLQFPNYSSELNVNALELDDSALYLCASSEVGQMGNTIYFGEGSWLTVV.

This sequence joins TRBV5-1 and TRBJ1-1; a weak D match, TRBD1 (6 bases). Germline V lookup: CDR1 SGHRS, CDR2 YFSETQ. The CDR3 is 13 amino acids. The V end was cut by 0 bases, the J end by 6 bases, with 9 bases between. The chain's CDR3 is CASSLETGSEAFF. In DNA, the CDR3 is TGCGCCAGCAGCTTGGAGACAGGATCTGAAGCTTTCTTT.